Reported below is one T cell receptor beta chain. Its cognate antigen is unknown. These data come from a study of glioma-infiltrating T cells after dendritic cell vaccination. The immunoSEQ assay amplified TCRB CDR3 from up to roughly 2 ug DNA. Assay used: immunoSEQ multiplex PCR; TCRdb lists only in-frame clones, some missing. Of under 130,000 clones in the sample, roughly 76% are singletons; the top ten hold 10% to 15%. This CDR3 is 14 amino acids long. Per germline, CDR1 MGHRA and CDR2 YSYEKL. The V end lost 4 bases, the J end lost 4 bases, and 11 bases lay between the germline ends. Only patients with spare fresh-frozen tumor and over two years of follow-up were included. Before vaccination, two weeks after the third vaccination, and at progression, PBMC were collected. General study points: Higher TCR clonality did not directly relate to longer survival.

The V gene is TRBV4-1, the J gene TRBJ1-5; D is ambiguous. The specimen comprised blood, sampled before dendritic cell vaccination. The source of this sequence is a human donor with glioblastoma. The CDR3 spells CASSLGLQNQPQHF. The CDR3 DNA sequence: TGCGCCAGCAGCCTAGGACTCCAGAATCAGCCCCAGCATTTT.